The entry that follows covers one TCR beta chain sequence. The target antigen is unknown. The data were obtained in a study of cytomegalovirus exposure and HLA in healthy donors. The PCR employed 60 Vbeta primers together with 13 Jbeta primers. Only in-frame clones appear in the TCRdb table, and some are missing; sequencing was by immunoSEQ multiplex PCR. The repertoire table contains roughly 120,000 clones. Germline values: CDR1 SGHTA, CDR2 FQGNSA. Germline trimming cut 6 bases from V and 1 base from J; bases unmatched to any gene: 6. This CDR3 region has 15 residues. Study outcomes and limitations: A prior analysis recorded that most TCR beta V segments were productive about 87% or about 30% of the time.

Sequencing was done on a sample of PBMCs. The sequence derives from a man between 18 and 35 years old in good health and CMV-seronegative. The gene calls are TRBV7-2 and TRBJ1-2, with TRBD1 identical over 9 bases. For the CDR3, the DNA is TGTGCCAGCAGTTCCGGGACAGGGATTAACTATGGCTACACCTTC. Residues: CASSSGTGINYGYTF.